The 6 T cell receptor beta chains listed next were all sequenced from one sample in a study of control samples from healthy donors and cancer patients. Clones were sequenced by immunoSEQ multiplex PCR, and TCRdb holds only the in-frame ones, with some missing. Here the sample spans 150,000 to 200,000 clones, around 90% being singletons. The sample consisted of blood. The receptors shown here come from a man younger than 45 in good health.

Only one count was recorded for this clone. The gene calls are TRBV25-1 and TRBJ2-3; D not certain. Trimming removed 6 bases from V and 3 bases from J, with 10 bases in between. In germline, CDR1 is MGHDK, CDR2 SYGVNS. There are 13 residues in the CDR3. CDR3 sequence: CASRGELTDTQYF. The CDR3 bases are TGTGCCAGCAGGGGCGAGCTGACAGATACGCAGTATTTT.

This rearrangement joins TRBV9 to TRBJ2-3, with TRBD1 matching over 8 bases. CDR1 SGDLS and CDR2 YYNGEE come from the germline V gene. This CDR3 contains 14 residues. V dropped 6 bases and J dropped 2; count of bases not matched to a gene: 5. CDR3 in DNA: TGTGCCAGCACCCCGGGACAGGACACAGATACGCAGTATTTT. Translation gives CASTPGQDTDTQYF.

J is TRBJ2-2 and V is TRBV5-4; TRBD1 is a possible D gene (5 bases). Germline V lookup: CDR1 SGHNT, CDR2 YYREEE (reference sequence). The V end lost 3 bases, the J end lost 3 bases, and 12 bases lay between the germline ends. There are 15 residues in the CDR3. CDR3 nucleotide sequence: TGTGCCAGCAGCTCCCAGGGTACGGACACCGGGGAGCTGTTTTTT. Amino acids: CASSSQGTDTGELFF.

This clone appeared once. The V gene is TRBV6-6, the J gene TRBJ2-7; TRBD2 is a possible D gene (5 bases). The germline V and J ends were trimmed by 5 bases and 2 bases, with 16 bases remaining between them. Germline CDR1 reads MNHNY; CDR2 reads SVGAGI (reference sequence). CDR3 size: 15 residues. CDR3 in DNA: TGTGCCAGCAGTACCGCCGCGGGCACCACCTACGAGCAGTACTTC. It is translated as CASSTAAGTTYEQYF.

V usage is TRBV5-4 and J usage is TRBJ2-3; 9 positions match TRBD2. V lost 4 bases, J lost 6 bases, and 9 bases stayed unmatched. This CDR3 is 15 amino acids long. Germline CDR1 reads SGHNT; CDR2 reads YYREEE (reference sequence). The CDR3 protein is CASSPSEREADTQYF. The CDR3 region has the DNA TGTGCCAGCAGCCCCTCTGAGCGGGAGGCTGATACGCAGTATTTT.

The chain couples TRBV2 to TRBJ2-2; TRBD2 matches 16 bases. V shed 6 bases and J 6 bases; nucleotides not matched to a gene: 1. The CDR3 consists of 15 residues. In germline, CDR1 is SNHLY, CDR2 FYNNEI. CDR3 loop: CASRGLAGGAGELFF. CDR3 DNA: TGTGCCAGCAGGGGACTAGCGGGGGGGGCCGGGGAGCTGTTTTTT.